This section outlines one T cell receptor beta chain sequence together with its context. The record originates from a study of cytomegalovirus exposure and HLA in healthy donors. The donors comprised healthy bone marrow donors. This PCR relied on a set of 60 Vbeta primers and 13 Jbeta primers. The data were produced by immunoSEQ multiplex PCR, yet TCRdb's version contains in-frame clones alone and is incomplete. The sample includes 100,000 or so clones, under 80% of them seen just once. CDR3 length: 17 amino acids. Per the germline V gene, CDR1 is SEHNR and CDR2 is FQNEAQ (reference sequence). V dropped 5 bases and J dropped 7; count of bases not matched to a gene: 13.

The specimen was PBMCs. This chain uses TRBV7-9 with TRBJ2-2, with TRBD2 matching over 10 bases. The TCR originated in a man aged 25 to 40 in good health and CMV-seropositive. CDR3: CASSRPRSSGGFGELFF. The DNA of the CDR3 is TGTGCCAGCAGCCGACCCCGGAGTAGCGGGGGGTTCGGGGAGCTGTTTTTT.